This passage covers 10 T cell receptor beta chains from one sample sequenced in a study of blood T cell repertoires in COVID-19. Measured with immunoSEQ multiplex PCR; TCRdb has only the in-frame clones, and not every one. The sample lists 90,000 to 120,000 clones, approximately 62% occurring once. The material sequenced was peripheral blood. The source of these receptors is a man older than 75 with acute or convalescent COVID-19.

This clone came up a few times. CDR3 amino acids: CAISAQSYEQYF. In DNA, the CDR3 is TGTGCCATCAGTGCGCAGTCCTACGAGCAGTACTTC. The genes are TRBV10-3 and TRBJ2-7; no firm D call. From germline, CDR1 is ENHRY and CDR2 SYGVKD. Trimming shortened V by 4 bases and J by 1 base, and 5 bases separated the two germline ends. The CDR3 has 12 amino acids.

This clone was found a few times. V is TRBV5-1 and J is TRBJ2-3, with TRBD2 matching 8 bases. Germline V gene lookup returns CDR1 SGHRS and CDR2 YFSETQ. V was clipped by 7 bases and J by 4 bases; unmatched bases: 17. The CDR3 is 17 residues long. DNA for the CDR3: TGCGCCAGCCACCGAGGAGGCACTAGCGGTTATCCAGATACGCAGTATTTT. Amino acid sequence: CASHRGGTSGYPDTQYF.

This rearrangement joins TRBV27 to TRBJ2-1, with TRBD2 identical over 11 bases. Looked up from germline, CDR1 is MNHEY and CDR2 is SMNVEV (reference sequence). The CDR3 extends over 15 amino acids. Trimming removed 3 bases from V and 8 bases from J; junction bases left unmatched: 6. The CDR3 is CASSFTSGSGHEQFF. CDR3 nucleotide sequence: TGTGCCAGCAGTTTCACTAGCGGGAGCGGTCATGAGCAGTTCTTC.

This chain joins TRBV30 and TRBJ1-2; maybe TRBD1 (5 bases). Trimming cost V 1 base and J 3 bases, with 9 bases left between them. Germline V gene lookup returns CDR1 GTSNPN and CDR2 SVGIG (reference sequence). This CDR3 has 13 amino acids. The CDR3 sequence: CAWSGRADYGYTF. CDR3 DNA: TGTGCCTGGAGTGGCAGGGCGGACTATGGCTACACCTTC.

This clone turned up a few times. The CDR3 spells CASSLKTGNTEAFF. The CDR3, as DNA: TGTGCCAGCAGTTTGAAGACAGGGAACACTGAAGCTTTCTTT. J is TRBJ1-1 and V is TRBV27, with a tentative D call TRBD1 (6 bases). Germline V gene sequence: CDR1 MNHEY, CDR2 SMNVEV (reference sequence). The V and J ends lost 3 bases and 1 base respectively, with 9 bases between them. This CDR3 is 14 amino acids long.

V and J are TRBV29-1 and TRBJ2-3; 10 bases match TRBD2. CDR3 length: 15 residues. Losses at the gene ends were 3 bases for V and 3 bases for J; bases not matched to a gene: 6. The germline gives CDR1 SQVTM, CDR2 ANQGSEA. In nucleotides, the CDR3 is TGCAGCGTTGACCGAGAAGCGGGAGGGACAGATACGCAGTATTTT. This translates into CSVDREAGGTDTQYF.

The rearrangement uses TRBV2 and TRBJ1-5, with D uncertain. V gave up 1 base and J gave up 4 bases, with 8 bases separating them. In germline, CDR1 is SNHLY, CDR2 FYNNEI. The CDR3 extends over 14 amino acids. CDR3 DNA sequence: TGTGCCAGCAGTGAAGACAGTTTTAATCAGCCCCAGCATTTT. The encoded protein is CASSEDSFNQPQHF. The full variable domain, in which reference TRBV2 and TRBJ1-5 provide the parts outside the CDR3, is EPEVTQTPSHQVTQMGQEVILRCVPISNHLYFYWYRQILGQKVEFLVSFYNNEISEKSEIFDDQFSVERPDGSNFTLKIRSTKLEDSAMYFCASSEDSFNQPQHFGDGTRLSIL.

J is TRBJ1-1 and V is TRBV30, with 7 bases lining up with TRBD1. CDR3 length: 16 residues. Germline CDR1 is GTSNPN and CDR2 is SVGIG (reference sequence). V gave up 2 bases and J gave up 5 bases; unmatched junction bases: 14. The CDR3 DNA reads TGTGCCTGGAGTCCTAGACTTAACAGGGGAAGGACTGAAGCTTTCTTT. It translates to CAWSPRLNRGRTEAFF.

The chain couples TRBV6-2 or TRBV6-3 to TRBJ1-4, with D unclear. Germline CDR1 reads MNHEY; CDR2 reads SVGEGT. The CDR3 has 12 amino acids. The ends were cut back, 5 bases at V and 8 bases at J, with 9 bases in the middle. As DNA, the CDR3 is TGTGCCAGCAGTACCATCGGGGAAAAACTGTTTTTT. It specifies CASSTIGEKLFF.

In its sample, this clone was seen once. V usage is TRBV4-2 and J usage is TRBJ2-1; D call uncertain. The CDR3 has 14 residues. V lost 0 bases, J lost 4 bases, and 7 bases lay in between. Germline V gene lookup returns CDR1 LGHNA and CDR2 YNFKEQ. The CDR3 spells CASSQDYGYNEQFF. As DNA, the CDR3 is TGTGCCAGCAGCCAAGATTACGGTTACAATGAGCAGTTCTTC.